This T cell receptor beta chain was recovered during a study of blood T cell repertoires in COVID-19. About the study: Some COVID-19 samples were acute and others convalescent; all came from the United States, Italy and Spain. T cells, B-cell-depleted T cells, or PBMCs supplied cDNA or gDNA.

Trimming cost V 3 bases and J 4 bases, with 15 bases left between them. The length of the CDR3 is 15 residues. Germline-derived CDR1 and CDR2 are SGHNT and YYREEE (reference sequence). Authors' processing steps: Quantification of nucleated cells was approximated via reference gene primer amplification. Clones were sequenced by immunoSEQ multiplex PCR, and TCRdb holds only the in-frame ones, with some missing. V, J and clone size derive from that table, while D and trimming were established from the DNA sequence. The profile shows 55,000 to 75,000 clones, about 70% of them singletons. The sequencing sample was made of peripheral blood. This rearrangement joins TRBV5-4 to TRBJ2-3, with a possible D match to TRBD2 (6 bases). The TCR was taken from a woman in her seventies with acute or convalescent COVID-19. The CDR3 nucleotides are TGTGCCAGCAGCTCGCCGGGAGCGTGGGCAGATACGCAGTATTTT. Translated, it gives CASSSPGAWADTQYF.